This T cell receptor (beta chain) is from a study of early T cells in non-severe SARS-CoV-2 infection. Study-level results: VDJdb matches were skewed toward anti-spike CD8 T cell responses.

This CDR3 is 15 amino acids long. The V and J ends lost 4 bases and 4 bases respectively, with 16 bases between them. Germline assignment: CDR1 SGHRS and CDR2 YFSETQ. TCRdb re-called the 5' RACE reads through MiXCR, storing one row per CDR3 protein. The sample yields tens of thousands of distinct CDR3 sequences, roughly 9% seen once. Concerning this clonotype: Antigen unknown.

The sequenced sample consisted of whole blood. The receptor was derived from an adult who was a healthcare worker with PCR-confirmed SARS-CoV-2 infection or an uninfected control (not recorded which). The rearrangement links TRBV5-1 to TRBJ2-3, with D unresolved. CDR3 sequence: CASSQDRSDADTQYF. CDR3 nucleotide sequence: TGCGCCAGCAGCCAGGACCGATCGGATGCAGATACGCAGTATTTT.